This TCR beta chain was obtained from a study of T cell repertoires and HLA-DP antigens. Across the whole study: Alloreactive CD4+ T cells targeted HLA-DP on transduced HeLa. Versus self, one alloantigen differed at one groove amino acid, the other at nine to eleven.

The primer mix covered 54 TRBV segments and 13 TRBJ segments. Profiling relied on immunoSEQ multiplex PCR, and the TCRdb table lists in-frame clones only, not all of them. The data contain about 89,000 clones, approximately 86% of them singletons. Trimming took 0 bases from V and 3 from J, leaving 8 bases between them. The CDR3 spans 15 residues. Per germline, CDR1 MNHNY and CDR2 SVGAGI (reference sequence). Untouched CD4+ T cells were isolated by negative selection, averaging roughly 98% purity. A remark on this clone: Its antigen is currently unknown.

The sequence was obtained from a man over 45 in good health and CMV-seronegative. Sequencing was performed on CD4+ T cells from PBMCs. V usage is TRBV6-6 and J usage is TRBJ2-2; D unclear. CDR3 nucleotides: TGTGCCAGCAGTTACTCACGAGGAGACACCGGGGAGCTGTTTTTT. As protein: CASSYSRGDTGELFF.